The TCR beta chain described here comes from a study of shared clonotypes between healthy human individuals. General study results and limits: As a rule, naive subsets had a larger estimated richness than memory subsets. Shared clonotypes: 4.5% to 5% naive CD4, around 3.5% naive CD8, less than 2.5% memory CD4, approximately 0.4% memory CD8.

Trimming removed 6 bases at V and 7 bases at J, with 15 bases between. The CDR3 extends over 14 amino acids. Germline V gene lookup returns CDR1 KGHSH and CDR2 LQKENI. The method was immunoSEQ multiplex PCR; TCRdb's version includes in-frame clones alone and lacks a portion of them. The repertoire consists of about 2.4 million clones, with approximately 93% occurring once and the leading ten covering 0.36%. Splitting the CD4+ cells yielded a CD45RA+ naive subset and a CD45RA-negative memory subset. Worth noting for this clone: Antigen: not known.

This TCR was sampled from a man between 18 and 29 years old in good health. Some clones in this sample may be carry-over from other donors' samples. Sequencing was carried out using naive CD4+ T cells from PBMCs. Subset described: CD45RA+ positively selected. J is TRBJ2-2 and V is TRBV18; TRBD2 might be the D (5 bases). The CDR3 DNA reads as TGTGCCAGCTCGGCGACTCAGGAGGTCGGGGAGCTGTTTTTT. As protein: CASSATQEVGELFF.